This T cell receptor beta chain comes out of a study of OX40 agonist ivuxolimab in advanced cancers. Whole-study context: Ivuxolimab was delivered to patients intravenously every 2 weeks at doses spanning 0.01 to 10 mg/kg. Mean age approximately 59 years, range about 23 to 85; nearly 85% male.

Here immunoSEQ multiplex PCR was the method, and the copy in TCRdb shows in-frame clones only, minus some. The sample has some 42,000 clones; approximately 83% are singletons. V shed 1 base and J shed 6 bases, with 6 bases lying between them. Germline V CDR1 and CDR2: LGHNA, YSLEER. The CDR3 loop spans 13 amino acids. The starting material was CD4+ or CD8+ T cells sorted from blood, obtained in a trial of the OX40 agonist ivuxolimab. This receptor was identified in an adult with an advanced solid tumor such as melanoma, head and neck, liver or kidney cancer. The V call is TRBV4-3, the J call TRBJ2-2; D unresolved. CDR3 DNA sequence: TGCGCCAGCAGCCAAGTGTGGGCCGGGGAGCTGTTTTTT. As protein: CASSQVWAGELFF.